This TCR beta chain was identified during a study of technical replicates of blood from a few donors. The germline V gene has CDR1 DFQATT and CDR2 SNEGSKA (reference sequence). The V gene lost 3 bases and the J gene lost 2 bases, with 4 bases spanning the gap. The CDR3 has 11 residues. TCRdb's copy holds only in-frame clones and misses some; the assay was immunoSEQ multiplex PCR. This sample carries fewer than 80,000 clones, 65% to 90% of them seen once, and the ten largest clones take approximately 5%. The specimen was PBMCs. The source is a human donor in good health. Some clones in this sample may be carry-over from other donors' samples. The chain joins TRBV20-1 to TRBJ2-5; D gene uncertain. Here the CDR3 reads CSARQQETQYF. DNA of the CDR3: TGCAGTGCTAGGCAGCAAGAGACCCAGTACTTC.